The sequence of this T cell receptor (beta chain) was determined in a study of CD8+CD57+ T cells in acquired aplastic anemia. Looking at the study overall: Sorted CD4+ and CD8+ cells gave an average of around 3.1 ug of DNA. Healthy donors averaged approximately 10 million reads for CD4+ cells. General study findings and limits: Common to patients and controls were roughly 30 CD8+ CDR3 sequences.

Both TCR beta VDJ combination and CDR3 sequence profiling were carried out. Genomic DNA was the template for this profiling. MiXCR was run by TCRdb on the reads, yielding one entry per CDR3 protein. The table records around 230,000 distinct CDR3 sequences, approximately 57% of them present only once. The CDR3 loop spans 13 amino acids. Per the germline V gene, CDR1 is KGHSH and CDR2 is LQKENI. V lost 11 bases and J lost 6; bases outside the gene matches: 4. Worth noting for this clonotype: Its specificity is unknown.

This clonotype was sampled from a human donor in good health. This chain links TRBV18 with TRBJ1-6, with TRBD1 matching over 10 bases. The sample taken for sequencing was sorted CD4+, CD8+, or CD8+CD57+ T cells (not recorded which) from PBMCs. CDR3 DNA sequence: TGTGCCGTTCGGGACAGGGGTAATTCACCCCTCCACTTT. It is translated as CAVRDRGNSPLHF. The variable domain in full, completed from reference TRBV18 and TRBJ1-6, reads NAGVMQNPRHLVRRRGQEARLRCSPMKGHSHVYWYRQLPEEGLKFMVYLQKENIIDESGMPKERFSAEFPKEGPSILRIQQVVRGDSAAYFCAVRDRGNSPLHFGNGTRLTVT.